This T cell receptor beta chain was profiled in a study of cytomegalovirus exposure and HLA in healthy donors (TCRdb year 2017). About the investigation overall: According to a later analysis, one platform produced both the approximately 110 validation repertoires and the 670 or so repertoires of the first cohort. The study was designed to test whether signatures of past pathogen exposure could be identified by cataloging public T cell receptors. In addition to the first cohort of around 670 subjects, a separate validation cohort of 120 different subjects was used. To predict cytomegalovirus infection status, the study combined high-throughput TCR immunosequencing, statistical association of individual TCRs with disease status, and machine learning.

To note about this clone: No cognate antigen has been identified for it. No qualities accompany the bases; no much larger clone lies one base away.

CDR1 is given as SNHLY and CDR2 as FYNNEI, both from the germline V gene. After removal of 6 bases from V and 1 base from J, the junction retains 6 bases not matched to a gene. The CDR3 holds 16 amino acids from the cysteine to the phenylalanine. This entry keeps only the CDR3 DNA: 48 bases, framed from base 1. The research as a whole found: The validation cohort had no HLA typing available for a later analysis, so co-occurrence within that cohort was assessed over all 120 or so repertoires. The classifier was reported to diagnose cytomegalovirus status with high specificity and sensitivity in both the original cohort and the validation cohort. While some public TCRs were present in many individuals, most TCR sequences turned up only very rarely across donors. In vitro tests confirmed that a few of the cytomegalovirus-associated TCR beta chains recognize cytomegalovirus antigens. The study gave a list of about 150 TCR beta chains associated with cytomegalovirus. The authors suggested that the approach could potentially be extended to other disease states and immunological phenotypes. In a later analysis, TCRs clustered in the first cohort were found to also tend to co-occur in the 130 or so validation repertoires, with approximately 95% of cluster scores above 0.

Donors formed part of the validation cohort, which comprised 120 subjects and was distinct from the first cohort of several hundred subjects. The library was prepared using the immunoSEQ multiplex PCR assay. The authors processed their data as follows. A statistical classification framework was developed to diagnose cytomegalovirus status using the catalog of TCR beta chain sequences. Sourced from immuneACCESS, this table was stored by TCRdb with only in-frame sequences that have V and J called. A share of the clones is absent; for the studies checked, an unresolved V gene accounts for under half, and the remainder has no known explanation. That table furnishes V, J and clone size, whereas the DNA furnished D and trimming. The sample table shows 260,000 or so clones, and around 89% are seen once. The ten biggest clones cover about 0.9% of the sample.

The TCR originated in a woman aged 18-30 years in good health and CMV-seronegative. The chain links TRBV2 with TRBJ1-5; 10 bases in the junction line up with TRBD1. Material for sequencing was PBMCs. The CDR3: CASRNRDRGSNQPQHF. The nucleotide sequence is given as TGTGCCAGCAGGAACCGGGACAGGGGAAGCAATCAGCCCCAGCATTTT.